Given below is one TCR beta chain in context. The antigen is unknown. The data belong to a study of vaccination effects on CD4 cells after COVID-19. Turning to the study itself: Following the second dose by a median of 72 days, the post-vaccine samples were obtained. Study-level results: Early timepoints after infection were absent, and convalescent patients were few in the study.

The protocol was immunoSEQ multiplex PCR, while the TCRdb copy is restricted to in-frame clones and leaves out a portion. The sample includes almost 70,000 clones, around 69% of them seen just once. ViraFEST assay sequencing came after antigen-specific CD4+ T cells were expanded with viral peptide pools. The authors isolated CD4+ T cells after roughly 10 days of culture. Each participant was administered two doses of either the BNT162b2 or the mRNA-1273 vaccine. V was trimmed by 5 bases and J by 2 bases, leaving 10 bases between them. The CDR3 contains 14 residues. CDR1 is SGHTA and CDR2 is FQGNSA in the germline V gene.

This chain joins TRBV7-2 and TRBJ1-3; tentative D call: TRBD1 (5 bases). This receptor was identified in a human donor who received a COVID-19 vaccine. The specimen comprised CD4+ T cells from PBMCs cultured with HCoV-229E spike peptides, sampled after COVID-19 vaccination. CDR3 in amino acids: CASSQGVPGNTIYF. The CDR3 nucleotides read TGTGCCAGCAGCCAAGGGGTGCCTGGAAACACCATATATTTT. Full variable domain (missing parts from reference TRBV7-2 and TRBJ1-3): GAGVSQSPSNKVTEKGKDVELRCDPISGHTALYWYRQSLGQGLEFLIYFQGNSAPDKSGLPSDRFSAERTGGSVSTLTIQRTQQEDSAVYLCASSQGVPGNTIYFGEGSWLTVV.